This T cell receptor beta chain appears in the sequencing data of a study of control samples from healthy donors and cancer patients. The ends lost 1 base at V and 4 bases at J; junction bases unmatched: 5. Germline-derived CDR1 and CDR2 are SGHAT and FQNNGV. The CDR3 is 16 amino acids. Assay: immunoSEQ multiplex PCR; the TCRdb copy retains only in-frame clones and omits some. The sample shows around 250,000 clones, roughly 80% of them seen only once. The chain recombines TRBV11-2 with TRBJ2-3, with 10 bases matching TRBD2. Specimen: PBMCs. The sequence came from a woman in her sixties with lung cancer. In DNA, the CDR3 is TGTGCCAGCAGCTTAGGGTCGAGCGGGGGGGCAGATACGCAGTATTTT. Its protein product is CASSLGSSGGADTQYF. Full variable domain (outside the CDR3, taken from reference TRBV11-2 and TRBJ2-3): EAGVAQSPRYKIIEKRQSVAFWCNPISGHATLYWYQQILGQGPKLLIQFQNNGVVDDSQLPKDRFSAERLKGVDSTLKIQPAKLEDSAVYLCASSLGSSGGADTQYFGPGTRLTVL.